Below are 9 T cell receptor beta chains sequenced from a single sample in a study of T and B cells in COVID-19 patients. From blood, about 240-500 ng of genomic DNA served as TRB template. Multiplex PCR with BIOMED2 TRB-A/B primer pools amplified TRB rearrangements. TCRdb re-called the multiplex PCR reads with MiXCR, one entry per CDR3 protein. Found here are approximately 6,700 distinct CDR3 sequences, 30% to 35% of them singletons; the top ten hold around 20%. Sequenced: blood. These receptors were obtained from a human donor with active COVID-19.

The chain recombines TRBV5-1 with TRBJ2-1; 12 nucleotides match TRBD1. V trimming: 2 bases; J trimming: 6 bases; junction bases outside the gene matches: 3. The CDR3 covers 15 residues. CDR1 is SGHRS and CDR2 is YFSETQ in the germline V gene. DNA of the CDR3: TGCGCCAGCAGCTTCGGGACAGGGGGCCTCAATGAGCAGTTCTTC. Translating gives CASSFGTGGLNEQFF.

J is TRBJ2-1 and V is TRBV6-2 or TRBV6-3; D gene uncertain. The germline V gene has CDR1 MNHEY and CDR2 SVGEGT. The CDR3 covers 12 residues. The germline V and J ends were trimmed by 6 bases and 10 bases, with 13 bases remaining between them. The CDR3 loop reads CASSPSSLEQFF. The CDR3 DNA follows: TGTGCCAGCAGCCCATCCTCTCTCGAGCAGTTCTTC.

In this sample, this clonotype is medium-sized. CDR3 coding DNA: TGTGCCAGCAGTATGACAGGACAAGAGACCCAGTACTTC. As protein: CASSMTGQETQYF. The chain links TRBV6-1 to TRBJ2-5; perhaps TRBD1 as D (6 bases). Germline loops: CDR1 MNHNS, CDR2 SASEGT. The ends were cut back, 5 bases at V and 2 bases at J, with 9 bases in the middle. CDR3 length equals 13 residues.

Within the sample, this clonotype is medium-sized (0.01 to 0.1%). The rearrangement uses TRBV29-1 and TRBJ2-6; the match to TRBD1 covers 11 bases. V shed 6 bases and J 0 bases; nucleotides not matched to a gene: 4. The CDR3 is 16 amino acids. Germline loops: CDR1 SQVTM, CDR2 ANQGSEA. The CDR3 is CSVGTGGYSGANVLTF. CDR3 bases: TGCAGCGTGGGGACAGGGGGTTACTCTGGGGCCAACGTCCTGACTTTC.

This clonotype was detected only a few times. The rearrangement links TRBV7-2 to TRBJ2-7; D unresolved. The germline V and J ends were trimmed by 1 base and 0 bases, with 4 bases remaining between them. The CDR3 covers 13 residues. Germline V gene data show CDR1 as SGHTA and CDR2 as FQGNSA. In nucleotides, the CDR3 is TGTGCCAGCAGCTTAGGTTACTCCTACGAGCAGTACTTC. This encodes CASSLGYSYEQYF.

By share, this clonotype ranks as medium-sized. The chain recombines TRBV29-1 with TRBJ1-2; D gene unclear. The CDR3 has 13 amino acids. The germline CDR1 and CDR2 sequences are SQVTM and ANQGSEA. Trimming cost V 3 bases and J 5 bases, with 13 bases left between them. This chain's CDR3 is CSVEFRPPYGYTF. CDR3 in DNA: TGCAGCGTTGAGTTCAGGCCTCCTTATGGCTACACCTTC.

CDR3 in amino acids: CASSFLEVTEAFF. The DNA for the CDR3 is TGTGCCAGCAGTTTCCTGGAAGTGACTGAAGCTTTCTTT. This chain joins TRBV6-5 and TRBJ1-1, with D unclear. The germline V gene encodes CDR1 MNHEY and CDR2 SVGAGI. The CDR3 runs to 13 residues. V dropped 4 bases and J dropped 5 bases, with 11 bases sitting between them.

This clonotype was seen only once. V gene TRBV6-1 combines with J gene TRBJ1-5, with D unclear. The CDR3 spans 13 residues. Germline CDR1 MNHNS, CDR2 SASEGT. Between the trimmed V and J ends, which lost 5 bases and 7 bases, there was a span of 12 bases. DNA for the CDR3: TGTGCCAGCAGTCACCAGCCAGAGCAGCCCCAGCATTTT. This encodes CASSHQPEQPQHF.

Sample share makes this clonotype medium-sized. The chain is built from TRBV12-3 or TRBV12-4 and TRBJ2-2; D is undetermined. The V and J ends lost 8 bases and 7 bases respectively, with 17 bases between them. The length of the CDR3 is 14 residues. CDR3 in DNA: TGTGCCAGCTGCCTTATCCCGACCAACGGGGAGCTGTTTTTT. As protein: CASCLIPTNGELFF.